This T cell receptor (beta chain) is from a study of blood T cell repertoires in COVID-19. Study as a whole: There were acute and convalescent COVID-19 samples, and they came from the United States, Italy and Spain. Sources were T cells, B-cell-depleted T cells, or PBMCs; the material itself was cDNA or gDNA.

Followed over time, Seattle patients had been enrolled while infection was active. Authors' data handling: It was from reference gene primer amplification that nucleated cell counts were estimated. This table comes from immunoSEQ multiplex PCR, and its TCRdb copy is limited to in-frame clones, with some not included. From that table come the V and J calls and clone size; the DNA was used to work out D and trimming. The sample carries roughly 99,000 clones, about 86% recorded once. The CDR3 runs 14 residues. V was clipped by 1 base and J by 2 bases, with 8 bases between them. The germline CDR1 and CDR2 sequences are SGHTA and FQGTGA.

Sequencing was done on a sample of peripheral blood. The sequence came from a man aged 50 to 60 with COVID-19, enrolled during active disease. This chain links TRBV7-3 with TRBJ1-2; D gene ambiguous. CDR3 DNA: TGTGCCAGCAGCTTAAAGCGGCTCAACTATGGCTACACCTTC. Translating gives CASSLKRLNYGYTF.